These 16 T cell receptor beta chains share one sample of origin, sequenced in a study of T cells in women clearing cervical HPV infection. Repertoires were generated with immunoSEQ multiplex PCR, while TCRdb's copy carries only in-frame clones and drops some. The table lists 30,000 to 45,000 clones. The sample taken for sequencing was blood buffy coat. These receptors all come from a woman aged 18 to 75 with a cervical HPV16 infection that either progressed to CIN3+ or cleared (not recorded which).

The CDR3 is CASSPLGGAEKLFF. The covered CDR3 bases are TGCGCCAGCAGCCCGCTGGGGGGGGCAGAAAAA. J is TRBJ1-4 and V is TRBV5-1, with a tentative D call TRBD1 (6 bases). The CDR3 end lies 3 residues beyond the end of the read and is filled in from the germline J gene. The CDR3 runs 14 residues. V gave up 4 bases and J gave up 8 bases, with 15 bases separating them. The germline V gene has CDR1 SGHRS and CDR2 YFSETQ.

Worth noting for this clone: The sequence runs out 3 residues before the end of the CDR3; the remainder is reconstructed from the germline J gene. J is TRBJ2-2 and V is TRBV7-2, with a possible D match to TRBD1 (6 bases). V lost 7 bases, J lost 0 bases, and 12 bases lay in between. Germline V gene sequence: CDR1 SGHTA, CDR2 FQGNSA. This CDR3 is built from 15 residues. The CDR3 spells CASTHRAPNTGELFF. The covered CDR3 bases are TGTGCCAGCACCCACAGGGCCCCGAACACCGGGGAG.

Remarks on this clone: The sequence runs out 3 residues before the end of the CDR3; the remainder is reconstructed from the germline J gene. The V and J genes are TRBV30 and TRBJ1-4; tentative D call: TRBD1 (5 bases). Germline V gene lookup returns CDR1 GTSNPN and CDR2 SVGIG (reference sequence). The CDR3 consists of 13 residues. Trimming removed 5 bases from V and 8 bases from J, with 15 bases in between. The sequenced part of the CDR3 DNA is TGTGCCTGGGCCATTATCAAGGGGGAAAAA. It yields the protein CAWAIIKGEK. The entire CDR3 reads CAWAIIKGEKLFF.

Remarks on this clone: The read comes to an end 3 residues before the CDR3 does, leaving the germline J gene to fill in the end. The rearrangement joins TRBV5-1 to TRBJ1-2, with D tentatively TRBD1 (5 bases). CDR3 length: 13 residues. The germline gives CDR1 SGHRS, CDR2 YFSETQ. The V gene lost 4 bases and the J gene lost 4 bases, with 11 bases spanning the gap. The CDR3 loop is CASSGGQGYGYTF. The covered CDR3 bases are TGCGCCAGCAGCGGTGGCCAGGGCTATGGC.

As for this clone: The read comes to an end 3 residues before the CDR3 does, leaving the germline J gene to fill in the end. V usage is TRBV12-3 or TRBV12-4 and J usage is TRBJ2-7, with 8 bases lining up with TRBD1. This CDR3 has 15 residues. J gave up 3 bases and V 6 bases, and 10 bases lay outside the gene matches. The CDR3 spells CASRSGTGSYYEQYF. The DNA read from the CDR3 is TGTGCCAGCAGGTCCGGGACAGGTTCTTACTACGAG.

Details on this clone: Read sequence stops 3 residues before the CDR3 end, and the germline J gene provides the missing end. The rearrangement links TRBV10-3 to TRBJ2-3; D gene uncertain. Trimming cost V 3 bases and J 1 base, with 11 bases left between them. The germline V gene encodes CDR1 ENHRY and CDR2 SYGVKD. The CDR3 has 15 residues. CDR3: CAISDISKGTDTQYF. CDR3 bases read: TGTGCCATCAGTGACATCTCTAAAGGCACAGATACG.

In the case of this clone: Read data end 3 residues before the CDR3 end; the end is taken from the germline J gene. The rearrangement links TRBV5-6 to TRBJ1-6, with 9 nucleotides matching TRBD1. Germline lookup yields CDR1 SGHDT and CDR2 YYEEEE. The CDR3 totals 15 residues. Unmatched junction bases numbered 4, after V lost 1 base and J lost 8 bases. CDR3 sequence: CASSLLDRGYSPLHF. Incomplete CDR3 DNA: TGTGCCAGCAGCTTGCTGGACAGGGGATATTCACCC.

Turning to this clone: Read data end 3 residues before the CDR3 end; the end is taken from the germline J gene. The chain combines TRBV7-9 with TRBJ2-3, with a tentative D call TRBD1 (6 bases). In germline, CDR1 is SEHNR, CDR2 FQNEAQ (reference sequence). The CDR3 has 15 residues. V gave up 5 bases and J gave up 4 bases, with 16 bases separating them. The covered CDR3 bases are TGTGCCAGCAGCACACAAGGGGGTGCGGCAGATACG. It translates to CASSTQGGAADT. The whole CDR3 is CASSTQGGAADTQYF.

A note on this clone: The read finishes 3 residues shy of the CDR3 end, and the germline J gene is used to complete it. The rearrangement joins TRBV29-1 to TRBJ1-2, with TRBD1 identical over 9 bases. The CDR3 loop spans 14 amino acids. Looked up from germline, CDR1 is SQVTM and CDR2 is ANQGSEA. V dropped 6 bases and J dropped 3; count of bases not matched to a gene: 8. The CDR3 sequence is CSVPQQGAHYGYTF. CDR3 DNA (partial): TGCAGCGTACCCCAACAGGGGGCTCACTATGGC.

Remarks on this clone: The read is 3 residues too short to cover the CDR3 end, so that end is filled in from the germline J gene. The chain is built from TRBV5-1 and TRBJ2-5; possible D gene TRBD2, 6 bases. The V gene's germline CDR1 is SGHRS and CDR2 YFSETQ. V lost 7 bases, J lost 1 base, and 14 bases lay in between. The CDR3 runs 14 residues. The chain's CDR3 is CASSLRGGQETQYF. The CDR3 DNA, read in part, is TGCGCCAGCTCTTTGCGGGGTGGCCAAGAGACC.

With regard to this clone: The CDR3 is cut off 3 residues early in the read; its end comes from the germline J gene. The chain links TRBV6-2 or TRBV6-3 to TRBJ1-1, with D perhaps TRBD1 (5 bases). Trimming removed 7 bases from V and 1 base from J, with 19 bases in between. The germline V gene has CDR1 MNHEY and CDR2 SVGEGT. This CDR3 is built from 16 residues. The part of the CDR3 DNA that was read is TGTGCCAGCACCATATACGCGGGACTCACGAACACTGAA. Residues: CASTIYAGLTNTE. The CDR3, in full, reads CASTIYAGLTNTEAFF.

Details on this clone: The read terminates 3 residues before the CDR3 end, so the remaining end is supplied by the germline J gene. This sequence joins TRBV10-3 and TRBJ2-3, with D possibly matching TRBD2 (6 bases). The germline V gene has CDR1 ENHRY and CDR2 SYGVKD. This CDR3 contains 14 residues. The CDR3: CAIRGASDGETQYF. CDR3 DNA, as far as it was read: TGTGCCATCCGAGGGGCTAGCGATGGTGAGACG.

The CDR3: CASSSVETQYF. The covered CDR3 bases are TGTGCCAGCAGCTCGGTGGAGACC. The genes are TRBV7-8 and TRBJ2-5; no reliable D call. The read is 3 residues too short to cover the CDR3 end, so that end is filled in from the germline J gene. This CDR3 spans 11 amino acids. CDR1 SGHVS and CDR2 FQNEAQ come from the germline V gene. Trimming stripped 4 bases from V and 5 bases from J, with 5 bases between.

On this clone: Sequencing ends 3 residues short of the CDR3 end; the germline J gene provides the rest. The V gene is TRBV19, the J gene TRBJ1-4; the D is unclear. Germline assignment: CDR1 LNHDA and CDR2 SQIVND (reference sequence). There are 13 residues in the CDR3. V dropped 3 bases and J dropped 7 bases, with 9 bases sitting between them. The part of the CDR3 DNA that was read is TGTGCCAGTAGTATCGTCGGTTCTGAAAAA. This codes for CASSIVGSEK. The CDR3, in full, reads CASSIVGSEKLFF.

As regards this clone: Read sequence stops 3 residues before the CDR3 end, and the germline J gene provides the missing end. This chain connects TRBV30 to TRBJ2-5; D call uncertain. The CDR3 covers 13 residues. Per the germline V gene, CDR1 is GTSNPN and CDR2 is SVGIG (reference sequence). Trimming cost V 5 bases and J 1 base, with 11 bases left between them. The CDR3 region is CAWAEAFQETQYF. The covered CDR3 bases are TGTGCCTGGGCAGAGGCCTTCCAAGAGACC.

Of note for this clone: The CDR3 end falls 3 residues outside the read, so it is completed with the germline J gene. The V call is TRBV4-2, the J call TRBJ1-4, with 12 positions matching TRBD1. This CDR3 contains 17 residues. Trimming removed 4 bases from V and 3 bases from J; junction bases left unmatched: 6. Germline lookup yields CDR1 LGHNA and CDR2 YNFKEQ. The CDR3 protein is CASSPGTGGAANEKLFF. The CDR3 bases that were read are TGTGCCAGCAGCCCCGGGACAGGGGGCGCCGCTAATGAAAAA.